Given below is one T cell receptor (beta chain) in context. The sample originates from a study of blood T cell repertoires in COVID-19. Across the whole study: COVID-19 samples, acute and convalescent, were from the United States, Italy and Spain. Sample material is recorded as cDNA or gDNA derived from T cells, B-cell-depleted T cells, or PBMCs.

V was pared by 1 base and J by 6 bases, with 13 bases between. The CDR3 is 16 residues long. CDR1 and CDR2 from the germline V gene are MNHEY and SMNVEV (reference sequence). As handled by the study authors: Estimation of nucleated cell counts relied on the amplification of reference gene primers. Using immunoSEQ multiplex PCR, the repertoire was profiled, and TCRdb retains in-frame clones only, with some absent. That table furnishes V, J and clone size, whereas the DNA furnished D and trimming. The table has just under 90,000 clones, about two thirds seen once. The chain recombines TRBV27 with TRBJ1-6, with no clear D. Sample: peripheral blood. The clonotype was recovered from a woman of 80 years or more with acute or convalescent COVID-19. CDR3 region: CASSLFYRGVNSPLHF. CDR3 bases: TGTGCCAGCAGTTTATTTTACCGGGGAGTTAATTCACCCCTCCACTTT.